One sample yielded the 10 T cell receptor beta chains listed below, sequenced in a study of early T cells in non-severe SARS-CoV-2 infection. From the 5' RACE reads, TCRdb called clonotypes with MiXCR, one entry per CDR3 protein. This sample yields approximately 47,000 distinct CDR3 sequences, of which 6.2% are seen a single time; approximately 6.9% belongs to the top ten. The source material was whole blood, sampled at baseline. The source is an adult who was a healthcare worker with PCR-confirmed SARS-CoV-2 infection or an uninfected control (not recorded which).

V usage is TRBV10-3 and J usage is TRBJ2-1; D gene unclear. The CDR3 totals 13 residues. Germline lookup yields CDR1 ENHRY and CDR2 SYGVKD. Trimming stripped 8 bases from V and 5 bases from J, with 13 bases between. The CDR3 coding sequence is TGTGCCATCTTCGTTCCGATCAACAATGAGCAGTTCTTC. Amino acids: CAIFVPINNEQFF.

The chain is built from TRBV4-3 and TRBJ1-1, with D perhaps TRBD1 (6 bases). This CDR3 region has 16 residues. Trimming removed 0 bases at V and 3 bases at J, with 14 bases between. Per the germline V gene, CDR1 is LGHNA and CDR2 is YSLEER. The CDR3 sequence: CASSQDRGGYDTEAFF. The CDR3 DNA follows: TGCGCCAGCAGCCAAGATAGGGGGGGGTACGACACTGAAGCTTTCTTT.

This clonotype has just a few counts. J is TRBJ2-1 and V is TRBV11-2, with D possibly TRBD2 on 6 matching bases. Looked up from germline, CDR1 is SGHAT and CDR2 is FQNNGV. The germline V and J ends were trimmed by 4 bases and 10 bases, with 17 bases remaining between them. The CDR3 loop spans 14 amino acids. The CDR3 loop is CASSSGVRPLEQFF. DNA for the CDR3: TGTGCCAGCAGCTCGGGAGTACGGCCGTTGGAGCAGTTCTTC.

The chain has TRBV7-2 and TRBJ1-1, with D possibly matching TRBD1 (6 bases). The CDR3 runs 16 residues. Germline CDR1 SGHTA, CDR2 FQGNSA. Trimming took 0 bases from V and 0 from J, leaving 11 bases between them. CDR3 sequence: CASSLAPGDMNTEAFF. CDR3 coding DNA: TGTGCCAGCAGCTTAGCCCCAGGGGACATGAACACTGAAGCTTTCTTT. Looking up the rest from reference TRBV7-2 and TRBJ1-1 gives the full variable domain: GAGVSQSPSNKVTEKGKDVELRCDPISGHTALYWYRQSLGQGLEFLIYFQGNSAPDKSGLPSDRFSAERTGGSVSTLTIQRTQQEDSAVYLCASSLAPGDMNTEAFFGQGTRLTVV.

Ten or more counts support this clonotype. This rearrangement joins TRBV7-2 to TRBJ2-7; 8 bases are a match to TRBD2. This CDR3 is 13 amino acids long. Unmatched junction bases numbered 6, after V lost 4 bases and J lost 7 bases. Germline V gene sequence: CDR1 SGHTA, CDR2 FQGNSA. The CDR3 sequence is CASSSGLDLEQYF. CDR3 nucleotide sequence: TGTGCCAGCAGCTCGGGACTAGACTTGGAGCAGTACTTC.

The rearrangement uses TRBV5-1 and TRBJ1-4; D is unresolved. V gave up 2 bases and J gave up 6 bases, with 14 bases separating them. There are 15 residues in the CDR3. Germline assignment: CDR1 SGHRS and CDR2 YFSETQ. CDR3 protein: CASSFSPTRDEKLFF. Here the CDR3 DNA reads TGCGCCAGCAGCTTCAGTCCGACGCGTGATGAAAAACTGTTTTTT.

The table lists this clonotype with many counts. The chain links TRBV24-1 to TRBJ1-5; the D gene is possibly TRBD1 (5 bases). CDR3 length equals 14 residues. Trimming shortened V by 4 bases and J by 7 bases, and 13 bases separated the two germline ends. Germline V lookup: CDR1 KGHDR, CDR2 SFDVKD. CDR3 nucleotides: TGTGCCACCAGTGACTCAGGGACGGGGCAGCCCCAGCATTTT. Its translation: CATSDSGTGQPQHF.

This sequence joins TRBV2 and TRBJ2-7; D gene ambiguous. The germline CDR1 and CDR2 sequences are SNHLY and FYNNEI. The ends were cut back, 6 bases at V and 3 bases at J, with 15 bases in the middle. This CDR3 comprises 14 residues. In nucleotides, the CDR3 is TGTGCCAGCAGCATCGGCCCAGGTGTCTACGAGCAGTACTTC. Amino acids: CASSIGPGVYEQYF.

This rearrangement joins TRBV7-9 to TRBJ2-1, with 13 positions matching TRBD2. CDR3 size: 15 residues. With V trimmed by 5 bases and J by 9 bases, 7 bases remained unmatched. Germline loops: CDR1 SEHNR, CDR2 FQNEAQ (reference sequence). The CDR3 coding sequence is TGTGCCAGCAGCCTGGGACTAGCGGGAATGGTTGAGCAGTTCTTC. As protein: CASSLGLAGMVEQFF.

V gene TRBV9 combines with J gene TRBJ1-2, with D possibly matching TRBD1 (6 bases). Germline CDR1 and CDR2: SGDLS and YYNGEE. The CDR3 is 14 amino acids. V lost 4 bases to trimming and J lost 8 bases, with 18 bases between them. CDR3 protein: CASSREPGATGYTF. The CDR3 nucleotides read TGTGCCAGCAGCCGAGAGCCGGGGGCAACCGGCTACACCTTC.